This TCR beta chain was recorded in a study of T cells in Graves' hyperthyroidism and ophthalmopathy (dated by TCRdb to about 2019). About the investigation overall: Peripheral blood samples were taken at initial diagnosis, before any treatment was given. TCR V-J signatures able to tell the groups apart were searched for in a discovery cohort of more than 90 patients, of whom more than 40 had Graves' ophthalmopathy and under 65 had stable Graves' hyperthyroidism. An independent validation cohort of under 20 hyperthyroidism patients and roughly 16 patients who later progressed to ophthalmopathy tested prospective prediction of ophthalmopathy. The 75 to 100 discovery patients were randomly split 7:3 into training and test sets. The study also compared thyroid tissue and blood T-cell repertoires from about six Graves' hyperthyroidism patients. After blood sampling, hyperthyroidism patients were treated with methimazole at a starting dose of 30 mg daily, and ophthalmopathy patients were treated with high-dose intravenous methylprednisolone. The paper reports TCR Vbeta CDR3 sequencing of 130 to 150 peripheral blood samples: 40 to 45 ophthalmopathy, fewer than 80 hyperthyroidism and about 17 progressor patients. Broad study findings and their caveats: A model built on a 13 V-J signature distinguished ophthalmopathy from stable hyperthyroidism, reaching over 85% sensitivity and around 81% specificity in cross-validation and 80%/75% in testing. No statistical method was used to fix the sample size in advance, and group allocation was not hidden from the investigators. During validation, the model predicted progression to ophthalmopathy a median of approximately 7 months ahead of onset, with roughly 65% sensitivity and under 85% specificity. Most expanded thyroid clonotypes (frequency above 0.001) were also detected in blood, suggesting blood repertoires may reflect thyroid immune responses.

Relative to germline, V is 0 bases shorter and J is 3 bases shorter, with 8 bases between their ends. The CDR3, from cysteine to phenylalanine, totals 14 residues. Just the 42-base CDR3 DNA is kept, in frame starting at base 1. The germline V gene encodes CDR1 LNHNV and CDR2 YYDKDF (reference sequence). A patient counted as having stable Graves' hyperthyroidism if no progression to ophthalmopathy occurred over 18 months of follow-up. Hyperthyroidism patients were newly diagnosed, had a disease duration of under 2 months, and were aged 18 to 65 years. Any patient with an uncontrolled infection, another autoimmune disease, pregnancy or lactation was excluded. Clinical symptoms, serum thyroxine and TRAb, thyroid ultrasound, and orbital computed tomography formed the basis for the diagnoses. Ficoll-Paque density gradient centrifugation was used to isolate PBMCs from about 10 ml of fresh peripheral blood. Total RNA was extracted using Trizol reagent, and RNA quality was assessed on an Agilent 2100 Bioanalyzer.

This clonotype turned up a few times. It lacks a known antigen. No base-level quality is on record; no much larger clone is a single base apart. The TCR beta CDR3 regions were amplified from the RNA transcripts. For the first round of RT-PCR on the TCR CDR3, the HTBI primer set was used together with the Qiagen OneStep RT-PCR kit. A second multiplex PCR round built the libraries, followed by size selection and purification. Sequencing of the libraries was done on an Illumina HiSeq2000 using paired-end 100 bp reads. In the original analysis: SOAPnuke was used to process the raw data, with reads discarded if the reads contained adapters or uncalled bases, had a mean Phred below 15, or lacked an exact constant-primer or identifier match. High-quality paired reads were merged using COPE v1.2.5, and each unique nucleotide sequence was defined as a clonotype. MiTCR v1.1 was used to align clonotypes to the IMGT TRBV, TRBD and TRBJ reference segments. The analysis was restricted to V-J combinations with a frequency above 0.0001, which together covered 99.2% of the repertoires. A TCS score was defined as the ratio between F50 (clonal expansion) and ExV (chaos), using BLOSUM62-based TCRdist between CDR3 peptides within each V-J. Welch's t-statistics and random forest reduced approximately 520 V-J features to roughly 13, which were used in a naive Bayes classifier (R e1071). TCRdb redid the processing of the public reads, applying fastp at Q25 and MiXCR, and retained in-frame beta chains. Each entry merges the rows of one CDR3 protein and shows their most common DNA and genes. It is TCRdb's table, rather than the study itself, that gives the V and J calls and clone size. This sample has hundreds of thousands of distinct CDR3 sequences in its table, and 11% to 15% of those were observed once. The biggest ten clones account for approximately 10% of the sample.

The V gene is TRBV15 and the J gene is TRBJ2-5; too little of a D gene remains to name it. This TCR came from a woman younger than 30 with Graves' hyperthyroidism. Sequencing was done on a sample of blood. The encoded CDR3 is CATSRDQAKETQYF. Here is the DNA: TGTGCCACCAGCAGAGATCAGGCAAAAGAGACCCAGTACTTC.